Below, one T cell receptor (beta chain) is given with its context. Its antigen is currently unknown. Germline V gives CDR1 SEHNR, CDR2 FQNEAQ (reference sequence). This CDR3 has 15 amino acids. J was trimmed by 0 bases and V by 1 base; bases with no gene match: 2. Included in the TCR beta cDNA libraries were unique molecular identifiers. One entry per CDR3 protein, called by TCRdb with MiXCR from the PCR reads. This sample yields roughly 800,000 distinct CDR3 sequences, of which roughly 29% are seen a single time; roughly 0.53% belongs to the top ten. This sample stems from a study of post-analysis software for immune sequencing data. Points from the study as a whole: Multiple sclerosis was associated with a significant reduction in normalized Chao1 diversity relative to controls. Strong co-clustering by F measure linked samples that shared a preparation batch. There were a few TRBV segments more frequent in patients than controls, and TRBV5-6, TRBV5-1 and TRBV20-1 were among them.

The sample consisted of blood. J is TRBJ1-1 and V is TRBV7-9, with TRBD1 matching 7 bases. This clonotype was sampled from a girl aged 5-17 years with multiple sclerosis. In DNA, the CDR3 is TGTGCCAGCAGCTTAGGCGGACAGGTGAACACTGAAGCTTTCTTT. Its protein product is CASSLGGQVNTEAFF.